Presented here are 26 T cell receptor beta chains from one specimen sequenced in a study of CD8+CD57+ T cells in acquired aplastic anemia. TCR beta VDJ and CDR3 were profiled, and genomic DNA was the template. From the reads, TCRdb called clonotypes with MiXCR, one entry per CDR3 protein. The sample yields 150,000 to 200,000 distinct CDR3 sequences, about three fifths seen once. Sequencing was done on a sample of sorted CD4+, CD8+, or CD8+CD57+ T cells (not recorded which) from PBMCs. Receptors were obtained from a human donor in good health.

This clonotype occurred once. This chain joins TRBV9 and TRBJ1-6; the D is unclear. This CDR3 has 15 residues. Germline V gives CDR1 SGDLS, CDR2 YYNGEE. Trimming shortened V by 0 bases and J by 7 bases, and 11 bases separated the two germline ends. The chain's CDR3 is CASSVGLAGNSPLHF. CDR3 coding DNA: TGTGCCAGCAGCGTAGGCCTAGCGGGCAATTCACCCCTCCACTTT.

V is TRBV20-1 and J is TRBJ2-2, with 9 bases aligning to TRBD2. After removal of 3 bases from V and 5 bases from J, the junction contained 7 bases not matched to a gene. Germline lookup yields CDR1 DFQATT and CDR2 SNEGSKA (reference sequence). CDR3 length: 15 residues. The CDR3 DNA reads TGCAGTGCTAGGGGCGGGAGGGCCGGAACCGGGGAGCTGTTTTTT. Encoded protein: CSARGGRAGTGELFF.

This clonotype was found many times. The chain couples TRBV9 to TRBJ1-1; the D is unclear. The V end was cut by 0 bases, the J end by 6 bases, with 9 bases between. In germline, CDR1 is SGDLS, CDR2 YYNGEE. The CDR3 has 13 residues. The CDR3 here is CASSVGVRAEAFF. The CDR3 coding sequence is TGTGCCAGCAGCGTAGGGGTTCGGGCTGAAGCTTTCTTT.

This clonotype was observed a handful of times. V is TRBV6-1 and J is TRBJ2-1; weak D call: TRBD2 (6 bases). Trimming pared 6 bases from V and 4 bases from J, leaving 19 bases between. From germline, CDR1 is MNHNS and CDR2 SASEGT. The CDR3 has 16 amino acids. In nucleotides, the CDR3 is TGTGCCAGCAGGGATCTAGTCGGGAGTCTTTACAATGAGCAGTTCTTC. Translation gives CASRDLVGSLYNEQFF.

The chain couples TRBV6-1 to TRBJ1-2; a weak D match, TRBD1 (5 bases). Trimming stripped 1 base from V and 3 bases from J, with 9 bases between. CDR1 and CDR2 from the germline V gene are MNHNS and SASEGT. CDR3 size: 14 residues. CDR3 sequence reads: CASSEVVGDYGYTF. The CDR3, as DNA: TGTGCCAGCAGTGAAGTGGTAGGGGACTATGGCTACACCTTC.

The CDR3 DNA reads TGTGCCAGCAGCTTGGTTGGCAACTCACCCCTCCACTTT. Translated: CASSLVGNSPLHF. The chain joins TRBV5-6 to TRBJ1-6; D is undetermined. The V gene lost 0 bases and the J gene lost 10 bases, with 8 bases spanning the gap. The CDR3 loop spans 13 amino acids. Looked up from germline, CDR1 is SGHDT and CDR2 is YYEEEE.

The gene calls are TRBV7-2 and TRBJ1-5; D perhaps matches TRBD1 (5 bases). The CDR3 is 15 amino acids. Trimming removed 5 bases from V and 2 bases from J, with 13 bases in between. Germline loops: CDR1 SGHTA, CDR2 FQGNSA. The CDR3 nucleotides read TGTGCCAGCAGCGCTGTCGGGGGTGGCAATCAGCCCCAGCATTTT. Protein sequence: CASSAVGGGNQPQHF.

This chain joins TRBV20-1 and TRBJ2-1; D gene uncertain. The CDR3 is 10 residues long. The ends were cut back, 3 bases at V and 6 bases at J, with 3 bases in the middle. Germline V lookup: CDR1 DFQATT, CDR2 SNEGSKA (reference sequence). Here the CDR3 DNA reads TGCAGTGCTAGTATCAATGAGCAGTTCTTC. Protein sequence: CSASINEQFF.

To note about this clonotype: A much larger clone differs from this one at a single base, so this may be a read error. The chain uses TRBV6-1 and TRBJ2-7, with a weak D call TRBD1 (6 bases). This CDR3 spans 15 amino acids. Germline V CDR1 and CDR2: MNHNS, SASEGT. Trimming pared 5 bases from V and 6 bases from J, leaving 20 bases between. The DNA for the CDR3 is TGTGCCAGCAGTTACTCGAGTTCAGGGGTCGGCGAGCAGTACTTC. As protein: CASSYSSSGVGEQYF.

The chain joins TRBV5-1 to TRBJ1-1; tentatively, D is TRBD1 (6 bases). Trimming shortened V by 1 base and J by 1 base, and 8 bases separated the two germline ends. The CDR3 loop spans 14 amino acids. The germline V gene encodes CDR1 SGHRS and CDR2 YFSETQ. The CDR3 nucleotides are TGCGCCAGCAGCTTGCAACAGGGGAACACTGAAGCTTTCTTT. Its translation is CASSLQQGNTEAFF.

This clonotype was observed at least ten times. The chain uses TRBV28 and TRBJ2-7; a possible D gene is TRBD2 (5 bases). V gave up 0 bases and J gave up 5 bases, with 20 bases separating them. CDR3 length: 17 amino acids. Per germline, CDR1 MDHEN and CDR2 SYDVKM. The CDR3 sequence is CASSLWGSEDFQDEQYF. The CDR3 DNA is TGTGCCAGCAGTTTATGGGGCTCGGAGGACTTCCAGGACGAGCAGTACTTC.

CDR3 sequence: CAIGGAGENTEAFF. DNA of the CDR3: TGTGCCATCGGGGGGGCGGGAGAAAACACTGAAGCTTTCTTT. This chain uses TRBV10-3 with TRBJ1-1, with D maybe TRBD1 (6 bases). Germline V gene lookup returns CDR1 ENHRY and CDR2 SYGVKD. The V end was cut by 8 bases, the J end by 2 bases, with 15 bases between. This CDR3 has 14 residues.

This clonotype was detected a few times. The CDR3 region is CSARMESYEQYF. DNA for the CDR3: TGCAGTGCTAGAATGGAATCCTACGAGCAGTACTTC. The chain carries TRBV20-1 and TRBJ2-7; no clear D gene. CDR1 and CDR2 from the germline V gene are DFQATT and SNEGSKA (reference sequence). V was pared by 2 bases and J by 1 base, with 6 bases between. CDR3 length equals 12 residues.

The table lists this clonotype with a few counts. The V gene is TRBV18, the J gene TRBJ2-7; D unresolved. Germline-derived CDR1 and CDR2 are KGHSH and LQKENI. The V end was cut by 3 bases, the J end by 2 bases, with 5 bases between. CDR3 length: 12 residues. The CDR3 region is CASSPTAYEQYF. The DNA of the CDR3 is TGTGCCAGCTCACCCACCGCCTACGAGCAGTACTTC.

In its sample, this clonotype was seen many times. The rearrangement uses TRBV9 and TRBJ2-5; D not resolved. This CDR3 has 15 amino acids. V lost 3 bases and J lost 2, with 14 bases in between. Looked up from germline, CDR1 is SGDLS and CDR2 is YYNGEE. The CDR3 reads CASSATSFLQETQYF. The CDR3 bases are TGTGCCAGCAGCGCGACATCGTTCCTTCAAGAGACCCAGTACTTC.

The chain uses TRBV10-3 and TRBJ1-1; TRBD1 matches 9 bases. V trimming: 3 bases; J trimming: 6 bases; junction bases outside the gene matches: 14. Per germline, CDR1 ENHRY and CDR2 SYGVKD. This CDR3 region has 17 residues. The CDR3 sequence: CAISDIEGGTGTAEAFF. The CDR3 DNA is TGTGCCATCAGTGATATAGAGGGGGGGACAGGGACCGCTGAAGCTTTCTTT.

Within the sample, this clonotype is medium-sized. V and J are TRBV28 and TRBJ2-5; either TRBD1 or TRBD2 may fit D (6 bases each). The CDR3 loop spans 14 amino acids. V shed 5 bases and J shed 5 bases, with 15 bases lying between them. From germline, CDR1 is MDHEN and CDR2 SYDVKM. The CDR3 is CASSHDGGGETQYF. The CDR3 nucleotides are TGTGCCAGCAGTCATGACGGAGGGGGGGAGACCCAGTACTTC. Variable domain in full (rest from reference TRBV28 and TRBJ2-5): DVKVTQSSRYLVKRTGEKVFLECVQDMDHENMFWYRQDPGLGLRLIYFSYDVKMKEKGDIPEGYSVSREKKERFSLILESASTNQTSMYLCASSHDGGGETQYFGPGTRLLVL.

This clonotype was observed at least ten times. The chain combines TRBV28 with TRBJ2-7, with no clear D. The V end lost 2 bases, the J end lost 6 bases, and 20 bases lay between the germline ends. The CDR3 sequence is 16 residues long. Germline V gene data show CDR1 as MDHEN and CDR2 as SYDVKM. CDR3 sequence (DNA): TGTGCCAGCAGTTTAGTAGGTCCCCGGGTGACTTCCGAGCAGTACTTC. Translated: CASSLVGPRVTSEQYF. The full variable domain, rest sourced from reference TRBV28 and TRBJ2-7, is DVKVTQSSRYLVKRTGEKVFLECVQDMDHENMFWYRQDPGLGLRLIYFSYDVKMKEKGDIPEGYSVSREKKERFSLILESASTNQTSMYLCASSLVGPRVTSEQYFGPGTRLTVT.

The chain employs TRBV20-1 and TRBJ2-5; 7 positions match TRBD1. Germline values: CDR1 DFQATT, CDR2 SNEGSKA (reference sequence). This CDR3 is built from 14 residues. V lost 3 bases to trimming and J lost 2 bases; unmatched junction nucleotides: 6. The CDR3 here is CSARTGQSQETQYF. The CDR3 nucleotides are TGCAGTGCTAGGACGGGACAGTCTCAAGAGACCCAGTACTTC.

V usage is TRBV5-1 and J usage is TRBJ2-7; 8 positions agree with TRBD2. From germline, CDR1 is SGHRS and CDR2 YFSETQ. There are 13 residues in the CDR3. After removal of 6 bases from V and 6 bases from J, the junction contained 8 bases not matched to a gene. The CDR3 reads CASTGGEAPEQYF. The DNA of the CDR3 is TGCGCCAGCACGGGAGGGGAGGCCCCCGAGCAGTACTTC.

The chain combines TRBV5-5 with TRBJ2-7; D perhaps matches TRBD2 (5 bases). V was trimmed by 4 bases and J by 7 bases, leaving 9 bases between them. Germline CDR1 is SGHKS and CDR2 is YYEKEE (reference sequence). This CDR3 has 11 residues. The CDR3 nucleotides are TGTGCCAGCAGCCCGGACTGGGAGCAGTACTTC. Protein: CASSPDWEQYF.

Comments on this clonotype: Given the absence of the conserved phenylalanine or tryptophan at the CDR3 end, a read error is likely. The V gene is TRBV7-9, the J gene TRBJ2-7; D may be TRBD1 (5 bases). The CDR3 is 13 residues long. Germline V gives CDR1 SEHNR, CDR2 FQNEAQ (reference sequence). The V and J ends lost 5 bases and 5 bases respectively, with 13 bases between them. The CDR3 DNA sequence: TGTGCCAGCAGCCCGCAGGGTTACCACGAGCAGTACCTC. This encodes CASSPQGYHEQYL.

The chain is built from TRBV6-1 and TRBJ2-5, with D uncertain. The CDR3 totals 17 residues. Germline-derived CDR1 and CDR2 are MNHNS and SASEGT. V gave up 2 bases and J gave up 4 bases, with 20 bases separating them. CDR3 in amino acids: CASSERLFGQATETQYF. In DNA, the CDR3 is TGTGCCAGCAGTGAACGTCTGTTCGGGCAGGCGACAGAGACCCAGTACTTC.

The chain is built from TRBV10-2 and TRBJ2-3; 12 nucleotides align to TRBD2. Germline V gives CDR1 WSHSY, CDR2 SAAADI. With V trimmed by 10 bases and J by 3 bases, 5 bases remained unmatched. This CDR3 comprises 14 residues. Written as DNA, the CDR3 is TGCGCCATCAGCGGACTAGCGGGGACAGATACGCAGTATTTT. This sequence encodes CAISGLAGTDTQYF.

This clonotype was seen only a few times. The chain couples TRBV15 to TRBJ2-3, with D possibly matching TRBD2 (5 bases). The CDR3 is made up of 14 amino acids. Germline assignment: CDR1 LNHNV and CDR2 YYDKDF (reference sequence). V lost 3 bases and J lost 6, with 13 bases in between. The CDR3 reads CATSRLSRRDTQYF. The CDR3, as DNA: TGTGCCACCAGCAGGTTATCGAGGAGGGATACGCAGTATTTT.

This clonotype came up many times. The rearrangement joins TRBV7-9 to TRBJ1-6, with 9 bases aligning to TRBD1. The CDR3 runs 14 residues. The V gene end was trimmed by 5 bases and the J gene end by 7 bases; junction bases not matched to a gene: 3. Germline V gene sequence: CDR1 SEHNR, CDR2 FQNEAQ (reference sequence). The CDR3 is CASSPGQGNSPLHF. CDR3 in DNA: TGTGCCAGCAGCCCGGGACAGGGAAATTCACCCCTCCACTTT.